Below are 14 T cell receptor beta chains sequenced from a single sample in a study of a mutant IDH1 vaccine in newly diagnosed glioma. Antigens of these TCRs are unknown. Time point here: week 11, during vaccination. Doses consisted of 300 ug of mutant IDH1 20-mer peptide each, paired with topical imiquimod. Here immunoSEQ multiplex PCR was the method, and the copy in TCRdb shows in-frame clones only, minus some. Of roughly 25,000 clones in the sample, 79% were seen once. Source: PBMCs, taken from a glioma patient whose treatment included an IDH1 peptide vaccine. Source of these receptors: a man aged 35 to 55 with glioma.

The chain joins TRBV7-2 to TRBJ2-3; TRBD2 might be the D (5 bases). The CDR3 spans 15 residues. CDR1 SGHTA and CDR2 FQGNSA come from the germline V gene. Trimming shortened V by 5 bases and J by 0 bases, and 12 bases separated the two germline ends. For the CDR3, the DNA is TGTGCCAGCAGCCCAGACTACCAGAGCACAGATACGCAGTATTTT. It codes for CASSPDYQSTDTQYF.

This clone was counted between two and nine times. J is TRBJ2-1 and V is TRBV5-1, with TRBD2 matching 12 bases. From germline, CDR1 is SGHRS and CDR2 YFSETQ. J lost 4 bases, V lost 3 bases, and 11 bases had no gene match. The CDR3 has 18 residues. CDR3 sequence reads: CASSSEVGGLAGYNEQFF. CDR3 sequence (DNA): TGCGCCAGCAGCTCTGAGGTGGGGGGACTAGCGGGTTACAATGAGCAGTTCTTC.

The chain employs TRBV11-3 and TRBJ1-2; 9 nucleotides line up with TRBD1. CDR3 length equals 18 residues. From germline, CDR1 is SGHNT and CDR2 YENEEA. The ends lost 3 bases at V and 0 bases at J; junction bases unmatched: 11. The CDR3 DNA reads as TGTGCCAGCAGCTTCGGACAGGGGAATATAGGAGCTAACTATGGCTACACCTTC. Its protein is CASSFGQGNIGANYGYTF.

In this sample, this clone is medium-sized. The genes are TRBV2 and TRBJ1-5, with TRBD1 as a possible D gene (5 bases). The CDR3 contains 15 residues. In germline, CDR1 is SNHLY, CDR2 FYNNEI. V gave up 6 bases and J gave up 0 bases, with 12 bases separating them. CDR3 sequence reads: CASSRELNSNQPQHF. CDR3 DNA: TGTGCCAGCAGCAGGGAACTAAATAGCAATCAGCCCCAGCATTTT.

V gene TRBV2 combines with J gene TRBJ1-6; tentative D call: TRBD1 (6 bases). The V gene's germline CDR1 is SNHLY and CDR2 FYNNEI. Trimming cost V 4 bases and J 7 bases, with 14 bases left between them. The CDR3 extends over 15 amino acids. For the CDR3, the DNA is TGTGCCAGCAGTGTTCTGGGGGCCGGGAATTCACCCCTCCACTTT. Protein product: CASSVLGAGNSPLHF.

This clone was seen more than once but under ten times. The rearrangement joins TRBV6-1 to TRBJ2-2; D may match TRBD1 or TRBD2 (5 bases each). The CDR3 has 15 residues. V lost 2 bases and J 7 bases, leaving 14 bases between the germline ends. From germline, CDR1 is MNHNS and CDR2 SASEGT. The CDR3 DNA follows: TGTGCCAGCAGTGAAACCTCATGGGGGAACGGGGAGCTGTTTTTT. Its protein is CASSETSWGNGELFF.

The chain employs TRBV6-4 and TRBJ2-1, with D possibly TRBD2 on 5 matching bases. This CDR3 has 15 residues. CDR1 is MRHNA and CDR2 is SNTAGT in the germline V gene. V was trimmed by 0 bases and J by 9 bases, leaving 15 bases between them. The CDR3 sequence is CASSDSLGGSSEQFF. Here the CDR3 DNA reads TGTGCCAGCAGTGACTCACTAGGAGGATCCAGTGAGCAGTTCTTC.

The CDR3 reads CASSFGAGGNTGELFF. CDR3 DNA sequence: TGTGCCAGCAGCTTTGGCGCAGGGGGCAACACCGGGGAGCTGTTTTTT. The chain couples TRBV5-4 to TRBJ2-2; 8 bases agree with TRBD1. J gave up 2 bases and V 2 bases, and 5 bases lay outside the gene matches. CDR1 is SGHNT and CDR2 is YYREEE in the germline V gene (reference sequence). This CDR3 has 16 amino acids.

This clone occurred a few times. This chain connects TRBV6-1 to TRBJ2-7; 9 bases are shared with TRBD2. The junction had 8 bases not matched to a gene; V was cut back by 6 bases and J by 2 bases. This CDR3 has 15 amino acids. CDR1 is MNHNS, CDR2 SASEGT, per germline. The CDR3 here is CASSVRGGGAYEQYV. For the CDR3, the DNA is TGTGCCAGCAGCGTCAGGGGCGGGGGGGCCTACGAGCAGTACGTC.

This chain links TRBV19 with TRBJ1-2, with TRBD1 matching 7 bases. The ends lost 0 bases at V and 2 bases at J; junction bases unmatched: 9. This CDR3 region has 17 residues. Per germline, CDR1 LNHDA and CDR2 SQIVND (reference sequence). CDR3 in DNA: TGTGCCAGTAGTATAGACCATCAGGGGGTAAAAAACTATGGCTACACCTTC. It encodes CASSIDHQGVKNYGYTF.

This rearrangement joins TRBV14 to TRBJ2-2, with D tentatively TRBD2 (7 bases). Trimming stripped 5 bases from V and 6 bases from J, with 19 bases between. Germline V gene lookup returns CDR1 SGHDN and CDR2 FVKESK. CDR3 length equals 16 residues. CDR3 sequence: CASSAVGGVRSGELFF. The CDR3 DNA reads TGTGCCAGCAGCGCAGTAGGGGGGGTTCGGTCCGGGGAGCTGTTTTTT.

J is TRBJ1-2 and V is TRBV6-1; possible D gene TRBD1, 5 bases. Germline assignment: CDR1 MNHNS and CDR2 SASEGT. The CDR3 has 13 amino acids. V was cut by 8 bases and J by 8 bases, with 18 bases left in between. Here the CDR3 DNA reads TGTGCCAGCGGCCTAATGAGGGGCGAAGGCTACACCTTC. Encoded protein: CASGLMRGEGYTF.

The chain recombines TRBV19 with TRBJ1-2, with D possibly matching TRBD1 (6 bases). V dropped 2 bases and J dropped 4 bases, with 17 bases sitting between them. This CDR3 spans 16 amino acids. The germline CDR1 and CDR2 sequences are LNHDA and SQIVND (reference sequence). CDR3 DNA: TGTGCCAGTAGTATATGGGTTGACAGGCCTCTCTATGGCTACACCTTC. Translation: CASSIWVDRPLYGYTF.

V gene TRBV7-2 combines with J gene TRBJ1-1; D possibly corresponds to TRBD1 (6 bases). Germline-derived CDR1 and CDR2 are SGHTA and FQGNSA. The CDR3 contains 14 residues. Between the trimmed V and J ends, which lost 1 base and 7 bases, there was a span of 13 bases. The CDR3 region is CASSLGGGAVEAFF. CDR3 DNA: TGTGCCAGCAGCTTAGGAGGGGGGGCGGTTGAAGCTTTCTTT.